These 29 T cell receptor beta chains came from one sample sequenced in a study of response to subunit inactivated influenza vaccine. TCRdb independently ran MiXCR on the RT-PCR reads; one entry per CDR3 protein. This table holds about 800,000 distinct CDR3 sequences, around 21% found once. The sample in question was PBMCs from blood, obtained around 5 days after vaccination. The receptor set was obtained from a man between 50 and 59 years old who received an inactivated influenza vaccine.

This clonotype turned up a few times. This sequence joins TRBV5-1 and TRBJ2-7, with D perhaps TRBD1 (6 bases). Germline assignment: CDR1 SGHRS and CDR2 YFSETQ. V lost 2 bases and J lost 5, with 17 bases in between. CDR3 size: 15 residues. The CDR3 spells CASSLRDTKNHEQYF. As DNA, the CDR3 is TGCGCCAGCAGCTTAAGGGACACCAAAAATCACGAGCAGTACTTC.

This clonotype occurred many times. This chain links TRBV7-8 with TRBJ2-1, with TRBD1 identical over 10 bases. Germline trimming cut 5 bases from V and 8 bases from J; bases unmatched to any gene: 12. CDR1 and CDR2 (germline): SGHVS, FQNEAQ. This CDR3 is built from 16 residues. CDR3 bases: TGTGCCAGCAGCCTCCTGGGGACAGGGGTTTTGGATGAGCAGTTCTTC. Translating gives CASSLLGTGVLDEQFF.

The V call is TRBV12-3 or TRBV12-4, the J call TRBJ2-1; 9 positions match TRBD1. With V trimmed by 5 bases and J by 2 bases, 4 bases remained unmatched. The CDR3 has 15 residues. The CDR3 protein is CASSGGQGTYNEQFF. The CDR3 DNA reads as TGTGCCAGCAGTGGGGGACAGGGAACCTACAATGAGCAGTTCTTC.

The chain recombines TRBV24-1 with TRBJ2-1; D remains unclear. Germline values: CDR1 KGHDR, CDR2 SFDVKD. CDR3 length: 13 amino acids. V lost 6 bases and J 0 bases, leaving 5 bases between the germline ends. The CDR3 loop is CATSRSSYNEQFF. The CDR3 nucleotides read TGTGCCACCAGTAGGAGCTCCTACAATGAGCAGTTCTTC.

This clonotype showed up just a few times. This sequence joins TRBV7-2 and TRBJ2-7; possibly TRBD1 or TRBD2 for D (6 bases each). With 2 bases removed from V and 5 bases from J, the gap between germline ends came to 16 bases. CDR1 SGHTA and CDR2 FQGNSA come from the germline V gene. The CDR3 is made up of 15 amino acids. The CDR3 bases are TGTGCCAGCAGCTTAAATCTAGGGGGGTCGGACGAGCAGTACTTC. Translated, it gives CASSLNLGGSDEQYF.

The chain combines TRBV19 with TRBJ1-2; D is ambiguous. This CDR3 comprises 12 residues. The V gene's germline CDR1 is LNHDA and CDR2 SQIVND (reference sequence). The ends were cut back, 8 bases at V and 2 bases at J, with 9 bases in the middle. The CDR3: CASSRINYGYTF. The CDR3 nucleotides read TGTGCCAGTTCGAGAATCAACTATGGCTACACCTTC.

The sample holds many counts of this clonotype. The rearrangement uses TRBV29-1 and TRBJ2-5, with D unresolved. Trimming stripped 4 bases from V and 3 bases from J, with 3 bases between. The CDR3 has 10 amino acids. CDR1 and CDR2 (germline): SQVTM, ANQGSEA. For the CDR3, the DNA is TGCAGCGTTGGGGAAGAGACCCAGTACTTC. Translating it yields CSVGEETQYF. Based on the CDR3 plus reference TRBV29-1 and TRBJ2-5, the full variable domain is SAVISQKPSRDICQRGTSLTIQCQVDSQVTMMFWYRQQPGQSLTLIATANQGSEATYESGFVIDKFPISRPNLTFSTLTVSNMSPEDSSIYLCSVGEETQYFGPGTRLLVL.

This clonotype was found many times. V and J are TRBV27 and TRBJ2-1; the D gene could be TRBD1 or TRBD2 (6 bases each). There are 14 residues in the CDR3. Trimming stripped 3 bases from V and 7 bases from J, with 13 bases between. CDR1 is MNHEY, CDR2 SMNVEV, per germline (reference sequence). As DNA, the CDR3 is TGTGCCAGCAGTTTGGGGGGCCCGTGGAATGAGCAGTTCTTC. Translated: CASSLGGPWNEQFF.

This clonotype was counted a few times. The chain is built from TRBV12-3 or TRBV12-4 and TRBJ1-6, with 8 bases matching TRBD1. After removal of 3 bases from V and 8 bases from J, the junction contained 6 bases not matched to a gene. There are 15 residues in the CDR3. CDR3 amino acids: CASSLTGRGHSPLHF. The CDR3 region has the DNA TGTGCCAGCAGTTTGACGGGCAGGGGGCATTCACCCCTCCACTTT.

There are a few counts of this clonotype. For the CDR3, the DNA is TGTGCCAGCAGCCCCAAAAAACGGCAAGAGACCCAGTACTTC. Protein product: CASSPKKRQETQYF. The rearrangement joins TRBV7-9 to TRBJ2-5; D is uncertain. The CDR3 length is 14 residues. V was shortened by 5 bases and J by 2 bases, with 12 bases between the two germline ends. Germline CDR1 is SEHNR and CDR2 is FQNEAQ (reference sequence).

The rearrangement uses TRBV7-2 and TRBJ1-1; 9 positions agree with TRBD1. Unmatched junction bases numbered 4, after V lost 2 bases and J lost 12 bases. CDR1 is SGHTA, CDR2 FQGNSA, per germline. The CDR3 is made up of 12 amino acids. Written as DNA, the CDR3 is TGTGCCAGCAGCTTAATGGGACAGGGAACTTTCTTT. Protein product: CASSLMGQGTFF. Filled out from reference TRBV7-2 and TRBJ1-1, the complete variable domain reads GAGVSQSPSNKVTEKGKDVELRCDPISGHTALYWYRQSLGQGLEFLIYFQGNSAPDKSGLPSDRFSAERTGGSVSTLTIQRTQQEDSAVYLCASSLMGQGTFFGQGTRLTVV.

The V gene is TRBV5-5, the J gene TRBJ2-2; D is ambiguous. This CDR3 region has 15 residues. CDR1 and CDR2 from the germline V gene are SGHKS and YYEKEE (reference sequence). The V gene lost 1 base and the J gene lost 0 bases, with 7 bases spanning the gap. CDR3 loop: CASSLHGANTGELFF. The DNA of the CDR3 is TGTGCCAGCAGCTTGCACGGCGCGAACACCGGGGAGCTGTTTTTT.

The chain carries TRBV27 and TRBJ1-4; 9 bases are a match to TRBD1. V lost 1 base to trimming and J lost 5 bases; unmatched junction nucleotides: 5. Germline CDR1 is MNHEY and CDR2 is SMNVEV (reference sequence). The CDR3 spans 16 residues. The CDR3 here is CASSLLGQGQNEKLFF. DNA for the CDR3: TGTGCCAGCAGTTTATTGGGACAGGGCCAAAATGAAAAACTGTTTTTT.

The rearrangement joins TRBV20-1 to TRBJ1-2, with TRBD1 matching 7 bases. Germline values: CDR1 DFQATT, CDR2 SNEGSKA (reference sequence). V shed 6 bases and J 6 bases; nucleotides not matched to a gene: 19. The CDR3 is made up of 16 amino acids. The CDR3 loop is CSAGRAGTASADGYTF. DNA of the CDR3: TGCAGTGCAGGGAGAGCCGGGACAGCCTCTGCGGATGGCTACACCTTC.

In its sample, this clonotype was seen many times. The CDR3 DNA reads as TGTGCCAGCAGTTCACCCGGGACAGGGATTGAAGCTTTCTTT. Protein: CASSSPGTGIEAFF. The chain links TRBV12-3 or TRBV12-4 to TRBJ1-1, with TRBD1 matching over 9 bases. CDR3 length equals 14 residues. V gave up 4 bases and J gave up 7 bases; unmatched junction bases: 7.

The V call is TRBV20-1, the J call TRBJ1-3; no clear D. The CDR3 consists of 14 residues. CDR1 is DFQATT and CDR2 is SNEGSKA in the germline V gene (reference sequence). V was trimmed by 5 bases and J by 4 bases, leaving 15 bases between them. CDR3 in amino acids: CSALPMAEGNTIYF. The CDR3 DNA sequence: TGCAGTGCTCTGCCAATGGCAGAAGGAAACACCATATATTTT.

The rearrangement links TRBV6-1 to TRBJ2-1; D gene unclear. Germline values: CDR1 MNHNS, CDR2 SASEGT. The CDR3 runs to 13 residues. Trimming shortened V by 3 bases and J by 4 bases, and 7 bases separated the two germline ends. This chain's CDR3 is CASSDRKYNEQFF. The CDR3 region has the DNA TGTGCCAGCAGTGACAGGAAATACAATGAGCAGTTCTTC.

This clonotype turned up a few times. V usage is TRBV20-1 and J usage is TRBJ2-7, with D possibly TRBD1 on 6 matching bases. This CDR3 is built from 13 residues. The germline CDR1 and CDR2 sequences are DFQATT and SNEGSKA (reference sequence). Trimming took 1 base from V and 4 from J, leaving 11 bases between them. The CDR3 DNA reads as TGCAGTGCTAGAGTAATACAGGGTTACGAGCAGTACTTC. Translated, it gives CSARVIQGYEQYF.

This clonotype was observed at least ten times. The chain couples TRBV10-3 to TRBJ2-3; D remains unclear. The CDR3 spans 11 residues. Germline V gene sequence: CDR1 ENHRY, CDR2 SYGVKD. V lost 10 bases, J lost 0 bases, and 5 bases lay in between. The CDR3 DNA follows: TGTGCCACTGCTAGCACAGATACGCAGTATTTT. Its translation is CATASTDTQYF.

The rearrangement uses TRBV20-1 and TRBJ1-2; tentative D call: TRBD1 (5 bases). V was shortened by 4 bases and J by 4 bases, with 13 bases between the two germline ends. Germline V gives CDR1 DFQATT, CDR2 SNEGSKA (reference sequence). This CDR3 contains 13 residues. For the CDR3, the DNA is TGCAGTGCTAAAACGGGGGGAAGCTATGGCTACACCTTC. It is translated as CSAKTGGSYGYTF.

The chain is built from TRBV20-1 and TRBJ2-2; 7 bases line up with TRBD1. This CDR3 has 14 residues. J gave up 4 bases and V 4 bases, and 6 bases lay outside the gene matches. CDR1 is DFQATT, CDR2 SNEGSKA, per germline (reference sequence). CDR3 nucleotide sequence: TGCAGTGCTAATAGGGGGCACAGCACCGGGGAGCTGTTTTTT. This sequence encodes CSANRGHSTGELFF.

This chain joins TRBV12-3 or TRBV12-4 and TRBJ1-5, with 7 bases aligning to TRBD1. This CDR3 comprises 15 residues. V shed 4 bases, J shed 7 bases, and the junction held 10 bases outside the gene matches. CDR3 loop: CASSSHRGPGQPQHF. CDR3 nucleotide sequence: TGTGCCAGCAGTTCGCACAGGGGACCCGGACAGCCCCAGCATTTT.

Only a few counts were recorded for this clonotype. The chain links TRBV9 to TRBJ1-6; no definite D call. CDR1 is SGDLS, CDR2 YYNGEE, per germline. The V end was cut by 0 bases, the J end by 11 bases, with 12 bases between. The CDR3 runs 14 residues. DNA of the CDR3: TGTGCCAGCAGCGTAGAGAGGGTGGGGACACCCCTCCACTTT. This sequence encodes CASSVERVGTPLHF. Filled out from reference TRBV9 and TRBJ1-6, the complete variable domain reads DSGVTQTPKHLITATGQRVTLRCSPRSGDLSVYWYQQSLDQGLQFLIQYYNGEERAKGNILERFSAQQFPDLHSELNLSSLELGDSALYFCASSVERVGTPLHFGNGTRLTVT.

CDR3 bases: TGCGCCAGCAGCCAAGTTGGACAGGGTTTTTCCGGGGAGCTGTTTTTT. This sequence encodes CASSQVGQGFSGELFF. V is TRBV4-3 and J is TRBJ2-2; 8 bases map to TRBD1. The V and J ends lost 1 base and 6 bases, in that order; junction bases with no gene match: 7. CDR3 length equals 16 residues. Germline assignment: CDR1 LGHNA and CDR2 YSLEER.

This clonotype was seen a few times. The chain joins TRBV12-3 or TRBV12-4 to TRBJ2-4; a weak D match, TRBD1 (6 bases). Trimming removed 6 bases at V and 7 bases at J, with 16 bases between. The CDR3 is 14 residues long. The CDR3 sequence is CASSDTGRRNIQYF. The DNA for the CDR3 is TGTGCCAGCAGCGACACAGGGCGAAGGAACATTCAGTACTTC.

This clonotype occurred a few times. The CDR3 region is CASSYSQPTDTQYF. The CDR3 DNA is TGTGCCAGCAGTTACTCGCAACCCACAGATACGCAGTATTTT. V gene TRBV6-2 or TRBV6-3 combines with J gene TRBJ2-3; D not certain. Germline V lookup: CDR1 MNHEY, CDR2 SVGEGT. The CDR3 runs to 14 residues. V lost 0 bases to trimming and J lost 2 bases, with 6 bases between them.

The gene calls are TRBV12-3 or TRBV12-4 and TRBJ2-1; TRBD1 is a possible D gene (6 bases). The CDR3 is 15 amino acids. V shed 7 bases and J shed 4 bases, with 17 bases lying between them. CDR3 amino acids: CASTSGASSYNEQFF. CDR3 bases: TGTGCCAGCACGTCAGGGGCCAGCTCGTACAATGAGCAGTTCTTC.

V usage is TRBV20-1 and J usage is TRBJ1-2; D perhaps matches TRBD1 (5 bases). Germline assignment: CDR1 DFQATT and CDR2 SNEGSKA (reference sequence). This CDR3 is 16 amino acids long. V dropped 0 bases and J dropped 2 bases, with 16 bases sitting between them. CDR3 sequence reads: CSARDGVAGRNYGYTF. CDR3 DNA sequence: TGCAGTGCTAGAGATGGTGTGGCAGGGCGCAACTATGGCTACACCTTC.

This clonotype has just a few counts. This chain joins TRBV29-1 and TRBJ2-7; 10 bases agree with TRBD1. The germline CDR1 and CDR2 sequences are SQVTM and ANQGSEA. V shed 2 bases and J 6 bases; nucleotides not matched to a gene: 4. The CDR3 loop spans 13 amino acids. CDR3 in DNA: TGCAGCGTTGAATCCGGGACAGGGGTCGAGCAGTACTTC. Its translation is CSVESGTGVEQYF.